The 4 T cell receptor beta chains in this list originate from one sample, sequenced in a study of cytomegalovirus exposure and HLA in healthy donors. Primers included in the PCR were 60 Vbeta and 13 Jbeta primers. TCRdb keeps only in-frame clones here, not all; method: immunoSEQ multiplex PCR. There are 60,000 or so clones in the sample, with about 9.1% held by the top ten. Material for sequencing was PBMCs. The receptor source for this set is a man between 45 and 60 years old in good health and CMV-seropositive.

The chain has TRBV5-4 and TRBJ1-1, with TRBD1 matching over 10 bases. The CDR3 has 14 residues. V trimming: 4 bases; J trimming: 4 bases; junction bases outside the gene matches: 4. CDR1 and CDR2 (germline): SGHNT, YYREEE (reference sequence). The DNA of the CDR3 is TGTGCCAGCAGCCTGGACAGGGGGAGCACTGAAGCTTTCTTT. Its translation is CASSLDRGSTEAFF. The full variable domain, completed using reference TRBV5-4 and TRBJ1-1, is ETGVTQSPTHLIKTRGQQVTLRCSSQSGHNTVSWYQQALGQGPQFIFQYYREEENGRGNFPPRFSGLQFPNYSSELNVNALELDDSALYLCASSLDRGSTEAFFGQGTRLTVV.

CDR3 bases: TGTGCCAGCAGACCAACTAGCGGGGGGGCCCCCGGGGAGCTGTTTTTT. Encoded protein: CASRPTSGGAPGELFF. J is TRBJ2-2 and V is TRBV5-6, with 13 bases fitting TRBD2. The CDR3 totals 16 residues. Germline V gene sequence: CDR1 SGHDT, CDR2 YYEEEE. J gave up 6 bases and V 5 bases, and 7 bases lay outside the gene matches.

On this clone itself: This same CDR3 is encoded by further DNA sequences in the sample. This chain links TRBV7-2 with TRBJ2-1; 7 bases are shared with TRBD2. V shed 1 base, J shed 4 bases, and the junction held 4 bases outside the gene matches. Germline loops: CDR1 SGHTA, CDR2 FQGNSA. The CDR3 has 15 residues. CDR3 in DNA: TGTGCCAGCAGCTTAGACGGGGGGTCTTACAATGAGCAGTTCTTC. As protein: CASSLDGGSYNEQFF. The full variable domain, in which reference TRBV7-2 and TRBJ2-1 provide the parts outside the CDR3, is GAGVSQSPSNKVTEKGKDVELRCDPISGHTALYWYRQSLGQGLEFLIYFQGNSAPDKSGLPSDRFSAERTGGSVSTLTIQRTQQEDSAVYLCASSLDGGSYNEQFFGPGTRLTVL.

The chain uses TRBV5-6 and TRBJ2-1, with 7 nucleotides matching TRBD2. V was clipped by 5 bases and J by 7 bases; unmatched bases: 3. The CDR3 consists of 12 residues. Germline loops: CDR1 SGHDT, CDR2 YYEEEE. CDR3 coding DNA: TGTGCCAGCAGTAGGGGAGGGAATGAGCAGTTCTTC. Translating gives CASSRGGNEQFF.